This T cell receptor (beta chain) was recovered during a study of cytomegalovirus exposure and HLA in healthy donors. Study-level information: Early released data comprised some 85 million unique TCRs from HLA-typed donors.

Study-wide findings and caveats: In vitro confirmation showed three CMV-associated chains to be CMV antigen specific. Altogether, 150 to 200 TCR beta chains were recorded as cytomegalovirus-associated.

The CDR3 extends over 14 amino acids. Looked up from germline, CDR1 is MNHNS and CDR2 is SASEGT. Trimming pared 5 bases from V and 1 base from J, leaving 11 bases between. In regard to this clone: Its antigen is unknown.

Researchers ran the PCR with 60 Vbeta and 13 Jbeta primers. Here immunoSEQ multiplex PCR was the method, and the copy in TCRdb shows in-frame clones only, minus some. The sample holds roughly 160,000 clones, approximately 80% seen once. The V and J genes are TRBV6-1 and TRBJ2-5, with D tentatively TRBD1 (6 bases). Sequenced material: PBMCs. The receptor comes from a male donor in good health and CMV-seronegative. As DNA, the CDR3 is TGTGCCAGCAGTCCGAGGACAGCCCAAGAGACCCAGTACTTC. This encodes CASSPRTAQETQYF.